This record covers a single TCR beta chain. Its antigen is still unknown. The sample originates from a study of cytomegalovirus exposure and HLA in healthy donors. Study observations and caveats: Most TCR sequences proved rare, with some public TCRs found in many donors. Accounts indicate the classifier identified cytomegalovirus status with strong specificity and sensitivity. As was reported, the HLA-A and HLA-B alleles of most subjects were accurately predicted from TCR beta sequences.

This CDR3 spans 15 amino acids. Germline V gene lookup returns CDR1 MGHRA and CDR2 YSYEKL. V lost 4 bases to trimming and J lost 2 bases; unmatched junction nucleotides: 7. Both 60 Vbeta primers and 13 Jbeta primers went into the PCR. Source study methods: A later analysis counted approximately 80 million unique TCR beta chains, around 12 million shared. The method was immunoSEQ multiplex PCR; TCRdb's version includes in-frame clones alone and lacks a portion of them. Clone size and the V and J calls come from that table; the DNA yielded D and trimming. The sample has tens of thousands of clones, 65% to 85% seen once; the top ten hold under 3%.

V usage is TRBV4-1 and J usage is TRBJ2-5, with 7 bases that match TRBD1. The specimen sequenced was PBMCs. The sequence was obtained from a young man in good health and CMV-seronegative. The CDR3 DNA follows: TGCGCCAGCAGCCCAAGACAGGGACAACAAGAGACCCAGTACTTC. Amino acids: CASSPRQGQQETQYF.